These 10 T cell receptor beta chains were all obtained from the same sample, sequenced in a study of cytomegalovirus exposure and HLA in healthy donors. Vbeta (60) and Jbeta (13) primers were used in the PCR. Profiled with immunoSEQ multiplex PCR; TCRdb holds only in-frame clones, not every one. The table shows 75,000 to 95,000 clones, with approximately 69% occurring only once. Sequencing was done on a sample of PBMCs. The source of these receptors is a woman aged 45-59 years in good health and CMV-seropositive.

This clone was detected only a few times. V usage is TRBV28 and J usage is TRBJ2-7; 10 bases agree with TRBD1. CDR1 and CDR2 from the germline V gene are MDHEN and SYDVKM. J was trimmed by 1 base and V by 6 bases; bases with no gene match: 6. The CDR3 is 15 amino acids. The CDR3 coding sequence is TGTGCCAGCAGCTCACCGGGACAGGGGTCCTACGAGCAGTACTTC. Its protein product is CASSSPGQGSYEQYF. The whole variable domain, filled in from reference TRBV28 and TRBJ2-7, reads DVKVTQSSRYLVKRTGEKVFLECVQDMDHENMFWYRQDPGLGLRLIYFSYDVKMKEKGDIPEGYSVSREKKERFSLILESASTNQTSMYLCASSSPGQGSYEQYFGPGTRLTVT.

The chain has TRBV7-3 and TRBJ2-3, with 7 bases aligning to TRBD2. The J segment lost 2 bases and the V segment lost 3 bases, leaving 2 bases of the junction unmatched. Germline-derived CDR1 and CDR2 are SGHTA and FQGTGA. This CDR3 comprises 14 residues. The CDR3 sequence is CASSFGGTTDTQYF. The CDR3 coding sequence is TGTGCCAGCAGCTTCGGGGGGACCACAGATACGCAGTATTTT.

The V gene is TRBV6-5, the J gene TRBJ2-5; D ambiguous. Trimming cost V 4 bases and J 0 bases, with 6 bases left between them. Germline V gene data show CDR1 as MNHEY and CDR2 as SVGAGI. The CDR3 spans 13 residues. The CDR3 nucleotides are TGTGCCAGCAGTTTCTACTACCAAGAGACCCAGTACTTC. Its translation: CASSFYYQETQYF.

This clone was picked up one time. The J gene is TRBJ2-3, the V gene TRBV5-1, with TRBD2 identical over 11 bases. The CDR3 contains 16 residues. The V segment lost 3 bases and the J segment 1 base; nucleotides outside the gene matches: 4. In germline, CDR1 is SGHRS, CDR2 YFSETQ. The DNA for the CDR3 is TGCGCCAGCAGCTCGCTTAGCGGGGGGGGCACAGATACGCAGTATTTT. Translation: CASSSLSGGGTDTQYF.

This clone came up a few times. The chain links TRBV4-1 to TRBJ2-3; TRBD2 agrees at 8 bases. The germline V gene encodes CDR1 MGHRA and CDR2 YSYEKL. The CDR3 contains 16 residues. V was clipped by 0 bases and J by 2 bases; unmatched bases: 4. The CDR3 is CASSQEAGGDTDTQYF. The CDR3 DNA follows: TGCGCCAGCAGCCAAGAGGCGGGGGGAGACACAGATACGCAGTATTTT.

The J gene is TRBJ2-3, the V gene TRBV7-6, with TRBD2 matching over 7 bases. The J segment lost 3 bases and the V segment lost 1 base, leaving 4 bases of the junction unmatched. This CDR3 is 15 amino acids long. Germline CDR1 is SGHVS and CDR2 is FNYEAQ. This CDR3 reads CASSLGAGKTDTQYF. For the CDR3, the DNA is TGTGCCAGCAGCTTAGGAGCGGGGAAGACAGATACGCAGTATTTT. Full variable domain (missing parts from reference TRBV7-6 and TRBJ2-3): GAGVSQSPRYKVTKRGQDVALRCDPISGHVSLYWYRQALGQGPEFLTYFNYEAQQDKSGLPNDRFSAERPEGSISTLTIQRTEQRDSAMYRCASSLGAGKTDTQYFGPGTRLTVL.

V and J are TRBV28 and TRBJ2-1; 9 bases align to TRBD2. V trimming: 10 bases; J trimming: 9 bases; junction bases outside the gene matches: 16. Per germline, CDR1 MDHEN and CDR2 SYDVKM. This CDR3 has 15 residues. The CDR3, as DNA: TGTGCCACCTCCTGGGTCGCGGGGGGGCCTCTTGAGCAGTTCTTC. Its translation is CATSWVAGGPLEQFF.

The chain uses TRBV29-1 and TRBJ2-5; 13 bases align to TRBD2. In germline, CDR1 is SQVTM, CDR2 ANQGSEA. The CDR3 length is 17 residues. V shed 7 bases and J 4 bases; nucleotides not matched to a gene: 15. The CDR3 nucleotides read TGCAGCGGTGGCCTCCCGGGACTAGCGGGGTCTAGAGAGACCCAGTACTTC. Translating gives CSGGLPGLAGSRETQYF. Full variable domain (rest looked up from reference TRBV29-1 and TRBJ2-5): SAVISQKPSRDICQRGTSLTIQCQVDSQVTMMFWYRQQPGQSLTLIATANQGSEATYESGFVIDKFPISRPNLTFSTLTVSNMSPEDSSIYLCSGGLPGLAGSRETQYFGPGTRLLVL.

The V and J genes are TRBV30 and TRBJ1-2; TRBD1 agrees at 10 bases. CDR1 GTSNPN and CDR2 SVGIG come from the germline V gene (reference sequence). This CDR3 region has 15 residues. Trimming took 3 bases from V and 6 from J; bases not matched to a gene: 10. The CDR3 sequence: CAWRSPGQGWHGYTF. In DNA form, the CDR3 reads TGTGCCTGGAGATCTCCGGGACAGGGGTGGCATGGCTACACCTTC.

This chain connects TRBV29-1 to TRBJ2-6, with TRBD1 as a possible D gene (5 bases). The CDR3 consists of 16 residues. Germline CDR1 reads SQVTM; CDR2 reads ANQGSEA. Trimming removed 4 bases at V and 0 bases at J, with 13 bases between. The CDR3 loop is CSVGVGAISGANVLTF. Written as DNA, the CDR3 is TGCAGCGTTGGGGTAGGGGCTATCTCTGGGGCCAACGTCCTGACTTTC.